This T cell receptor (beta chain) was identified in a study of blood T cell repertoires in COVID-19. Deletions cut 5 bases from V and 2 bases from J, with 13 bases between. The V gene's germline CDR1 is MNHEY and CDR2 SMNVEV (reference sequence). CDR3 size: 16 residues. Source study methods: Counts of nucleated cells, estimated from reference gene primer amplification, were obtained. Using immunoSEQ multiplex PCR, the repertoire was profiled, and TCRdb retains in-frame clones only, with some absent. V and J calls and clone size come straight from that table; D and trimming were deduced from the DNA. The sample consists of roughly 75,000 clones, less than 90% of them appearing once.

Material: peripheral blood. The V and J genes are TRBV27 and TRBJ2-6, with TRBD1 as a possible D gene (6 bases). This receptor was taken from a man aged 45 to 65 with COVID-19, enrolled during active disease. CDR3: CASSRQELTGANVLTF. Here the CDR3 DNA reads TGTGCCAGCAGTCGACAGGAACTAACTGGGGCCAACGTCCTGACTTTC.